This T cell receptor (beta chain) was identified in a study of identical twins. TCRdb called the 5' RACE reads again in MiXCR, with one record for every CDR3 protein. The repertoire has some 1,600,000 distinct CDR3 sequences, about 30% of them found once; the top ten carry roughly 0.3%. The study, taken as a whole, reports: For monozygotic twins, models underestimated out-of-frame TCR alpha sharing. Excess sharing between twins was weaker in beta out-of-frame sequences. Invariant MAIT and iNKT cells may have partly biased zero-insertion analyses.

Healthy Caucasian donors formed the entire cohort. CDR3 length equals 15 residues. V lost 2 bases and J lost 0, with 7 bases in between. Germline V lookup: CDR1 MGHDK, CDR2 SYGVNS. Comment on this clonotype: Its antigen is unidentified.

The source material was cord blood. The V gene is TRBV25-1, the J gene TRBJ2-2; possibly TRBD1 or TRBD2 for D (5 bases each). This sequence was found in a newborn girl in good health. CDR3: CASSEGGSNTGELFF. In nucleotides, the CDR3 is TGTGCCAGCAGTGAAGGGGGATCGAACACCGGGGAGCTGTTTTTT. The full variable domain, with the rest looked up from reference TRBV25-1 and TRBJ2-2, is EADIYQTPRYLVIGTGKKITLECSQTMGHDKMYWYQQDPGMELHLIHYSYGVNSTEKGDLSSESTVSRIRTEHFPLTLESARPSHTSQYLCASSEGGSNTGELFFGEGSRLTVL.